The present T cell receptor beta chain was sequenced within a study of prognosis after radiotherapy for stage I lung cancer. Study overall: Histology showed adenocarcinoma in approximately eleven patients versus squamous cell carcinoma in seven. While some 16 patients showed no significant progression after radiotherapy, a few developed distant metastases at a median of around seven months.

Findings and limits, study-wide: Usage of the TRBV and TRBJ genes (in patients with versus without metastases) was reportedly different. Shannon entropy (measured after stereotactic body radiation therapy) was lower in patients who went on to develop distant metastases.

From germline, CDR1 is ENHRY and CDR2 SYGVKD. V gave up 10 bases and J gave up 6 bases; unmatched junction bases: 4. CDR3 length equals 12 residues. Ten or more counts support this clonotype. Its antigen is not known. It was by two-round multiplex PCR that TCR beta CDR3 was amplified from genomic DNA. Individual primers that were specific to each TRBV and TRBJ gene served in first-round PCR. TCRdb independently ran MiXCR on the multiplex PCR reads; one entry per CDR3 protein. Of 30,000 to 40,000 distinct CDR3 sequences in the sample, more than 30% are singletons; the top ten hold around 27%. This receptor was identified in a donor over 45 with non-small cell lung cancer. The sample consisted of PBMCs, taken before or after stereotactic body radiation therapy (not recorded which). The genes are TRBV10-3 and TRBJ1-2, with 11 positions matching TRBD1. This CDR3 reads CATRGQGDGYTF. The CDR3 DNA is TGTGCCACCCGGGGACAGGGGGATGGCTACACCTTC.